The source of this TCR beta chain is a study of blood T cells in healthy people across ages. Study outcomes and limitations: A roughly linear age-dependent decrease characterized TCR beta diversity per million T cells.

A second PCR, run for about 7 to 11 cycles, used a sample-barcoded 5' primer plus a J-beta primer mix. Researchers report that each sample yielded at least 2.5 million CDR3-containing paired-end reads. MiXCR, applied by TCRdb to the 5' RACE reads, yields one record per CDR3 protein. The sample lists hundreds of thousands of distinct CDR3 sequences, roughly 56% occurring once. The V end lost 0 bases, the J end lost 4 bases, and 12 bases lay between the germline ends. CDR3 length: 15 amino acids. Germline CDR1 reads SGHRS; CDR2 reads YFSETQ. This clonotype showed up just once. No antigen is known for it.

The sequencing sample was made of blood. The rearrangement joins TRBV5-1 to TRBJ2-3, with a possible D match to TRBD1 (6 bases). The receptor comes from a man in his forties or fifties in good health. CDR3 coding DNA: TGCGCCAGCAGCTTGGAGGGGGTCCCGGCAGATACGCAGTATTTT. It is translated as CASSLEGVPADTQYF.